This T cell receptor beta chain derives from a study of beta chain features in type 1 diabetes. Study-level results: Shortening of TCRB CDR3s, moderate but significant, appeared in all four CD4+ subsets of Type 1 diabetes patients.

Expressed TCRB transcripts were sequenced because the entire RNA isolate underwent reverse transcription. The table came from immunoSEQ multiplex PCR; TCRdb's copy has only in-frame clones and leaves some out. Altogether 300,000 to 450,000 clones are present, around 12% being singletons, with the ten largest covering around 0.0099%. The germline V gene has CDR1 SGHRS and CDR2 YFSETQ. The CDR3 is 13 amino acids. The germline V and J ends were trimmed by 3 bases and 5 bases, with 9 bases remaining between them. Remarks on this clone: Its specificity is unknown.

The genes are TRBV5-1 and TRBJ2-1, with D tentatively TRBD2 (5 bases). This TCR was recovered from a woman between 18 and 30 years old with type 1 diabetes. Material for sequencing was naive CD4+ T cells from blood. CDR3 loop: CASSSLGDNEQFF. The CDR3 bases are TGCGCCAGCAGCTCCCTCGGGGACAATGAGCAGTTCTTC.